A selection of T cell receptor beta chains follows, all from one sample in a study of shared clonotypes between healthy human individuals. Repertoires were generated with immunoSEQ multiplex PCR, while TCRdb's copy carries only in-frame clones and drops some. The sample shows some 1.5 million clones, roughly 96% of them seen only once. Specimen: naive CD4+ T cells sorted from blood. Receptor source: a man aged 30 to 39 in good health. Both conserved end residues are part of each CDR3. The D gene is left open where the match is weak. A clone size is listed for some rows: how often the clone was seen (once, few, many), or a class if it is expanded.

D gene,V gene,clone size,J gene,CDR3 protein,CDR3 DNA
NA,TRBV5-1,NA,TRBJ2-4,CASSLETTGAKNIQYF,TGCGCCAGCAGCTTGGAAACGACCGGGGCTAAAAACATTCAGTACTTC
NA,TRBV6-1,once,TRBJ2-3,CASSEALLRGTDTQYF,TGTGCCAGCAGTGAAGCGCTTCTGCGGGGAACAGATACGCAGTATTTT
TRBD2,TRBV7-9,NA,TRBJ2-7,CASSLAAGAGEQYF,TGTGCCAGCAGCTTAGCTGCGGGAGCGGGCGAGCAGTACTTC
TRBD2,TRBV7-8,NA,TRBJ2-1,CASSREGLAVNEQFF,TGTGCCAGCAGCCGGGAAGGACTAGCCGTCAATGAGCAGTTCTTC
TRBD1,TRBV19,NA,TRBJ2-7,CASSRGTAYEQYF,TGTGCCAGTAGTAGAGGGACAGCCTACGAGCAGTACTTC
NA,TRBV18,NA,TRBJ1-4,CASSQNTGGNEKLFF,TGTGCCAGCTCACAGAACACAGGTGGTAATGAAAAACTGTTTTTT
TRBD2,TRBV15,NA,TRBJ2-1,CATSLASGYNEQFF,TGTGCCACCAGCCTGGCTAGCGGATACAATGAGCAGTTCTTC
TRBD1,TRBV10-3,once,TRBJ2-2,CASGGTGEGGELFF,TGTGCCAGCGGCGGGACAGGGGAGGGCGGGGAGCTGTTTTTT
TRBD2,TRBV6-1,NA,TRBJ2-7,CASKDYSGRSYEQYF,TGTGCCAGCAAAGACTATAGCGGGAGGTCCTACGAGCAGTACTTC
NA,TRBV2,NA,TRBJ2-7,CASSEPTTSEQYF,TGTGCCAGCAGTGAACCGACGACTAGCGAGCAGTACTTC
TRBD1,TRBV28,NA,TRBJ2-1,CASSLPRDRVGRNEQFF,TGTGCCAGCAGTTTACCTCGGGACAGGGTGGGGCGGAATGAGCAGTTCTTC
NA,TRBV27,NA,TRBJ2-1,CASSRAMVSSYNEQFF,TGTGCCAGCAGTCGAGCAATGGTGAGCTCCTACAATGAGCAGTTCTTC
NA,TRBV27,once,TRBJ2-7,CASSLYRNQGNYEQYF,TGTGCCAGCAGTTTATATAGGAACCAGGGCAACTACGAGCAGTACTTC
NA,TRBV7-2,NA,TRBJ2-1,CASSFEAFNNEQFF,TGTGCCAGCAGCTTCGAGGCCTTCAACAATGAGCAGTTCTTC
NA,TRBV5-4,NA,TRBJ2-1,CASSLFLSSYNEQFF,TGTGCCAGCAGCTTGTTTCTGAGCTCCTACAATGAGCAGTTCTTC